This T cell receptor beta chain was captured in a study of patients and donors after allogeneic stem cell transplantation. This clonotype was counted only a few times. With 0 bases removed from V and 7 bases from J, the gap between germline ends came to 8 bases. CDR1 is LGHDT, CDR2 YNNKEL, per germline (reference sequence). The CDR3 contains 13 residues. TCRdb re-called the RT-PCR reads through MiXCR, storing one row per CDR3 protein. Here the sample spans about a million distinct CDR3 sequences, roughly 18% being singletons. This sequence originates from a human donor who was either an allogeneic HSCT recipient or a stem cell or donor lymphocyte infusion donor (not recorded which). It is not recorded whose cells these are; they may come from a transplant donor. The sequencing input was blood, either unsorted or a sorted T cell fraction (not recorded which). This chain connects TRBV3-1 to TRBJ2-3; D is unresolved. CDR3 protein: CASSQDKANTQYF. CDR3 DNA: TGTGCCAGCAGCCAAGATAAAGCGAATACGCAGTATTTT.